The rows below give T cell receptor beta chains drawn from one sample of a study of cytomegalovirus exposure and HLA in healthy donors. Here immunoSEQ multiplex PCR was the method, and the copy in TCRdb shows in-frame clones only, minus some. Counted here are 170,000 or so clones, around 80% occurring once; the ten biggest clones make up approximately 0.69%. The sample comprised PBMCs. The receptors here all came from a woman aged 40 to 50 in good health and CMV-seronegative. CDR3s include the opening cysteine and the closing phenylalanine or tryptophan. Each record gives: clone size, V gene, CDR3 protein. Clone sizes are given selectively: once, few, many, or a class where the clone is expanded.

>few|TRBV4-1
CASSQILGGEAFF
>.|TRBV7-2
CASSSGLADRSKNIQYF
>.|TRBV5-1
CASSLTVSETQYF
>many|TRBV23-1
CARAGGYEQYF
>.|TRBV6-1
CASPDRGSEKLFF
>.|TRBV6-6
CASREGQGAYEQYF
>once|TRBV4-2
CASSGLAGVGKEQYF
>.|TRBV5-6
CASSLLSGGAQETQYF
>once|TRBV29-1
CSVDPFRQGCEAFF
>once|TRBV29-1
CSVANSGNTIYF
>.|TRBV5-1
CASSLQGNRDTQYF
>.|TRBV27
CASSPTGKVTEAFF
>.|TRBV18
CASSPLSGTDTQYF
>.|TRBV5-5
CASTRDSYTGELFF
>.|TRBV9
CASSVGGPSNEQFF
>.|TRBV6-4
CASSDGQGLSGNTIYF
>.|TRBV14
CASSQEGFGQNTEAFF
>few|TRBV6-5
CASSTGRRYYEQYF
>.|TRBV19
CASSIPAGAKNIQYF
>.|TRBV25-1
CASSDPPGTGGDTGELFF
>once|TRBV6-6
CASSPPAGTANEKLFF
>.|TRBV29-1
CSVEGVPRWEETQYF
>.|TRBV19
CASSIEGTGGSSYNEQFF
>.|TRBV27
CASSGTGGAETQYF
>.|TRBV9
CASDRGGENEQFF
>.|TRBV7-3
CASSLTGLAGETQYF
>.|TRBV5-4
CASSTGTSGRPYEQYF
>.|TRBV29-1
CSARTADSYEQYF
>.|TRBV6-5
CVWLAQHF
>few|TRBV5-1
CASSLERVRVDTEAFF
>.|TRBV10-3
CAISASTGELFF
>.|TRBV4-1
CASSQDLQGAQVGELFF
>.|TRBV27
CAIRGRAYNEQFF
>.|TRBV7-8
CASSQGTPLSYNEQFF
>.|TRBV30
CAWSWGGMNTEAFF
>.|TRBV7-9
CASSPDGGSNQPQHF
>once|TRBV28
CASSSQPGKDQPQHF
>.|TRBV7-2
CASSPDFFTDTQYF
>.|TRBV7-7
CASSLGLGGGADEQFF
>.|TRBV10-1
CASRLHGETTTEAFF
>.|TRBV28
CASERGGQYF
>.|TRBV6-5
CASSLGQGVYEQFF
>.|TRBV5-4
CASSLAGQLDYGYTF
>.|TRBV15
CATSRGAGGSGNTIYF
>.|TRBV7-9
CASSSDRSSYNKQFF
>.|TRBV13
CASSLGRVSGNTIYF
>.|TRBV10-1
CASSGDRPSPSYEQYF
>.|TRBV11-3
CASSVSGSSYEQYF
>.|TRBV2
CASSGQLPFYTF